One and the same sample provided the 7 T cell receptor beta chains below, sequenced in a study of CD8 T cells in ankylosing spondylitis. Each CDR3 protein is one row after TCRdb ran MiXCR on the 5' RACE reads. In the table there are some 130,000 distinct CDR3 sequences, approximately 7.4% of which are singletons. The sequencing input was blood, either unsorted or a sorted T cell fraction (not recorded which). The receptors here all came from a female donor with ankylosing spondylitis or in good health (not recorded which).

There are many counts of this clonotype. The chain joins TRBV3-1 to TRBJ1-1; D remains unclear. The germline CDR1 and CDR2 sequences are LGHDT and YNNKEL (reference sequence). The CDR3 has 15 amino acids. The V end was cut by 1 base, the J end by 5 bases, with 14 bases between. DNA for the CDR3: TGTGCCAGCAGCCAAGGATTGGGAGGGCCAACTGAAGCTTTCTTT. This codes for CASSQGLGGPTEAFF.

Ten or more counts support this clonotype. One junction end disagrees with the germline gene, perhaps due to a read error. The CDR3 region is CASSLRGADTQYF. CDR3 sequence (DNA): TGCGCCAGCAGCTTGAGGGGTGCAGATACGCAGTATTTT. This chain connects TRBV12-3 or TRBV12-4 to TRBJ2-3; TRBD1 or TRBD2 may be the D gene (5 bases each). CDR3 length: 13 amino acids.

At least ten counts were recorded for this clonotype. The rearrangement uses TRBV20-1 and TRBJ2-1; possible D gene TRBD1, 6 bases. With 6 bases removed from V and 5 bases from J, the gap between germline ends came to 17 bases. Germline values: CDR1 DFQATT, CDR2 SNEGSKA (reference sequence). The CDR3 runs to 14 residues. CDR3 residues: CSAQGQGLNNEQFF. CDR3 nucleotide sequence: TGCAGTGCCCAGGGACAAGGGTTGAACAATGAGCAGTTCTTC.

This clonotype occurred many times. V and J are TRBV11-1 and TRBJ2-2, with D tentatively TRBD2 (5 bases). CDR1 is SGHAT, CDR2 FQDESV, per germline (reference sequence). This CDR3 is built from 12 residues. Trimming removed 5 bases at V and 8 bases at J, with 9 bases between. CDR3 sequence (DNA): TGTGCCAGCAGCCAACGGGGAGGGGAGCTGTTTTTT. This codes for CASSQRGGELFF.

The J gene is TRBJ1-1, the V gene TRBV20-1; D unresolved. The germline CDR1 and CDR2 sequences are DFQATT and SNEGSKA (reference sequence). CDR3 size: 14 residues. V was pared by 3 bases and J by 0 bases, with 11 bases between. The CDR3 is CSARRGAVNTEAFF. Written as DNA, the CDR3 is TGCAGTGCTAGGCGGGGAGCCGTGAACACTGAAGCTTTCTTT.

This clonotype occurred many times. The chain joins TRBV27 to TRBJ2-2; a weak D match, TRBD1 (6 bases). The CDR3 is 14 amino acids. Germline CDR1 reads MNHEY; CDR2 reads SMNVEV (reference sequence). Trimming took off 4 bases at V and 5 bases at J, with 11 bases between the two ends. This chain's CDR3 is CASSWTVGTGELFF. For the CDR3, the DNA is TGTGCCAGCAGTTGGACAGTGGGGACCGGGGAGCTGTTTTTT.

The table lists this clonotype with many counts. The CDR3 nucleotides are TGCAGTGCGGCCGGGACGGAAGGGAACTATGGCTACACCTTC. It yields the protein CSAAGTEGNYGYTF. The rearrangement joins TRBV20-1 to TRBJ1-2; TRBD1 might be the D (5 bases). The CDR3 runs to 14 residues. With 6 bases removed from V and 2 bases from J, the gap between germline ends came to 16 bases. CDR1 is DFQATT, CDR2 SNEGSKA, per germline (reference sequence).